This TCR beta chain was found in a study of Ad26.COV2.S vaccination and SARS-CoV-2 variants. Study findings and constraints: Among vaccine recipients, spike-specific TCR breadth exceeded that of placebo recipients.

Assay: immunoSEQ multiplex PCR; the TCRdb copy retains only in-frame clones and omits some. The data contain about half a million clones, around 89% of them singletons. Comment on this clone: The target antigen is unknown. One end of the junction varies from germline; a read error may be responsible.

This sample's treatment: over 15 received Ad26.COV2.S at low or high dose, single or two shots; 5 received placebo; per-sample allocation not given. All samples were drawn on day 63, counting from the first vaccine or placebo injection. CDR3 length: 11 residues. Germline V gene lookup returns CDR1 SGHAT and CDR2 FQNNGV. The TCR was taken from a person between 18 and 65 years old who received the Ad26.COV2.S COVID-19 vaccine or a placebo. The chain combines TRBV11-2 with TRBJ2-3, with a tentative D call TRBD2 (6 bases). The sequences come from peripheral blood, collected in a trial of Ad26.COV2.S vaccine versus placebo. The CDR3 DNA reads TGTGCCAGCAGCTTCGGACTAAGTGGTAGTTTT. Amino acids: CASSFGLSGSF. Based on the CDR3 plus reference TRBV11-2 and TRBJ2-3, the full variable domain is EAGVAQSPRYKIIEKRQSVAFWCNPISGHATLYWYQQILGQGPKLLIQFQNNGVVDDSQLPKDRFSAERLKGVDSTLKIQPAKLEDSAVYLCASSFGLSGSFGPGTRLTVL.